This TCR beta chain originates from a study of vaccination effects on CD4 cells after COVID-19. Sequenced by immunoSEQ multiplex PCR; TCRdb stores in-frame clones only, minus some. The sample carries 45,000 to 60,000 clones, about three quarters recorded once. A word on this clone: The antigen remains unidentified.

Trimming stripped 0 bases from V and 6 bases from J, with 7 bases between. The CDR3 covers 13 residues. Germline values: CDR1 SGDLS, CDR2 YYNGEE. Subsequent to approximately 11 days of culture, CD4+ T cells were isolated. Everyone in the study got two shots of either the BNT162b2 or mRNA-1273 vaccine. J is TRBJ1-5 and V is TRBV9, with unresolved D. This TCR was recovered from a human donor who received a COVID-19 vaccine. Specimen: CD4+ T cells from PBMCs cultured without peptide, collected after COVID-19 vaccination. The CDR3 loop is CASSVGALQPQHF. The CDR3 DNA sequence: TGTGCCAGCAGCGTAGGGGCCCTTCAGCCCCAGCATTTT.